This TCR beta chain was profiled in a study of T cells after yellow fever vaccination. Study-wide results and limits: Among all clonotypes, a small share was observed in both CD4 and CD8 compartments. Abundant clonotypes (contaminants from the bulk population) could be present in FACS-sorted repertoires.

This CDR3 region has 11 residues. The V gene's germline CDR1 is MNHEY and CDR2 SMNVEV (reference sequence). The V segment lost 10 bases and the J segment 8 bases; nucleotides outside the gene matches: 5. This clonotype was seen more than once but under ten times. Its antigen remains unknown. Template-switching 5'RACE yielded the TCR cDNA; a universal primer site and UMIs were added in the process. A single record per CDR3 protein comes from TCRdb applying MiXCR to the 5' RACE reads. The table includes roughly 240,000 distinct CDR3 sequences, roughly 6.8% detected once. The source of this sequence is a young man who received the YFV17D yellow fever vaccine. The input for sequencing was CD4+ T cells sorted from PBMCs, taken on the day of the yellow fever booster vaccination. The chain carries TRBV27 and TRBJ2-3, with 8 bases lining up with TRBD1. In DNA form, the CDR3 reads TGTGCCACCGACAGGGGAGGTACGCAGTATTTT. Residues: CATDRGGTQYF.